These 28 T cell receptor beta chains originate from one sample sequenced in a study of cytomegalovirus exposure and HLA in healthy donors. Vbeta (60) and Jbeta (13) primers were used in the PCR. Assay used: immunoSEQ multiplex PCR; TCRdb lists only in-frame clones, some missing. This sample's clone table lists tens of thousands of clones. What was sequenced was PBMCs. These receptors all stem from a woman aged 25 to 39 in good health and CMV-seronegative.

The rearrangement joins TRBV29-1 to TRBJ2-7, with TRBD2 as a possible D gene (5 bases). This CDR3 is built from 14 residues. The germline gives CDR1 SQVTM, CDR2 ANQGSEA. The V end was cut by 7 bases, the J end by 2 bases, with 18 bases between. The CDR3 coding sequence is TGCAGCGCTGGGCCCCGGGATTCGGCCTACGAGCAGTACTTC. It yields the protein CSAGPRDSAYEQYF.

The rearrangement links TRBV7-9 to TRBJ1-5, with 7 bases fitting TRBD1. J lost 0 bases, V lost 4 bases, and 3 bases had no gene match. Germline V gives CDR1 SEHNR, CDR2 FQNEAQ (reference sequence). This CDR3 has 15 amino acids. Here the CDR3 DNA reads TGTGCCAGCAGCTCAACAGGGGATAGCAATCAGCCCCAGCATTTT. Translation gives CASSSTGDSNQPQHF. Supplemented by reference TRBV7-9 and TRBJ1-5, the full variable domain reads DTGVSQNPRHKITKRGQNVTFRCDPISEHNRLYWYRQTLGQGPEFLTYFQNEAQLEKSRLLSDRFSAERPKGSFSTLEIQRTEQGDSAMYLCASSSTGDSNQPQHFGDGTRLSIL.

The rearrangement uses TRBV4-1 and TRBJ1-5; tentative D call: TRBD1 (5 bases). Germline V gene lookup returns CDR1 MGHRA and CDR2 YSYEKL. The ends were cut back, 6 bases at V and 4 bases at J, with 19 bases in the middle. The length of the CDR3 is 16 residues. CDR3 region: CASSAYQQVINQPQHF. The CDR3 coding sequence is TGCGCCAGCAGTGCTTATCAACAGGTTATTAATCAGCCCCAGCATTTT.

The chain uses TRBV20-1 and TRBJ2-3, with 10 bases matching TRBD2. The CDR3 spans 11 residues. V shed 6 bases, J shed 10 bases, and the junction held 4 bases outside the gene matches. The germline V gene encodes CDR1 DFQATT and CDR2 SNEGSKA (reference sequence). The CDR3 DNA is TGCAGTGCGAGCGGGAGGGGCCCGCAGTATTTT. Translation gives CSASGRGPQYF.

This chain uses TRBV9 with TRBJ2-7; TRBD2 agrees at 10 bases. Germline loops: CDR1 SGDLS, CDR2 YYNGEE. Unmatched junction bases numbered 6, after V lost 1 base and J lost 2 bases. The CDR3 totals 16 residues. The CDR3 DNA reads TGTGCCAGCAGCGTATCCCCGGGACTAGCGACCTACGAGCAGTACTTC. Its protein product is CASSVSPGLATYEQYF. The full variable domain, its missing parts supplied by reference TRBV9 and TRBJ2-7, is DSGVTQTPKHLITATGQRVTLRCSPRSGDLSVYWYQQSLDQGLQFLIQYYNGEERAKGNILERFSAQQFPDLHSELNLSSLELGDSALYFCASSVSPGLATYEQYFGPGTRLTVT.

The J gene is TRBJ2-7, the V gene TRBV20-1, with a possible D match to TRBD1 (6 bases). The germline V gene has CDR1 DFQATT and CDR2 SNEGSKA (reference sequence). V shed 4 bases and J shed 5 bases, with 9 bases lying between them. The CDR3 is 11 residues long. The CDR3 protein is CSATQGHEQYF. The CDR3, as DNA: TGCAGTGCTACACAGGGTCACGAGCAGTACTTC.

The V and J genes are TRBV27 and TRBJ2-5, with D perhaps matching TRBD2 (7 bases). The CDR3 extends over 16 amino acids. The V end was cut by 0 bases, the J end by 6 bases, with 17 bases between. Germline-derived CDR1 and CDR2 are MNHEY and SMNVEV (reference sequence). The CDR3 coding sequence is TGTGCCAGCAGTTTATCGGGAGGGGGACGGGTGAAGACCCAGTACTTC. This gives the protein CASSLSGGGRVKTQYF.

This chain uses TRBV25-1 with TRBJ2-3; a possible D gene is TRBD1 (8 bases). CDR3 length equals 15 residues. Germline CDR1 is MGHDK and CDR2 is SYGVNS. The V gene lost 2 bases and the J gene lost 4 bases, with 13 bases spanning the gap. The DNA of the CDR3 is TGTGCCAGCAGTGAAAGGACAGGGAGGGCAGATACGCAGTATTTT. This translates into CASSERTGRADTQYF.

J is TRBJ1-1 and V is TRBV5-6; D is unresolved. Germline CDR1 SGHDT, CDR2 YYEEEE. Deletions cut 0 bases from V and 0 bases from J, with 9 bases between. There are 15 residues in the CDR3. The CDR3 DNA is TGTGCCAGCAGCTTGGGCGCCGGGATGAACACTGAAGCTTTCTTT. It is translated as CASSLGAGMNTEAFF.

The chain combines TRBV6-4 with TRBJ2-3; the D gene is possibly TRBD2 (5 bases). The V gene's germline CDR1 is MRHNA and CDR2 SNTAGT. This CDR3 region has 14 residues. The V and J ends lost 2 bases and 7 bases respectively, with 13 bases between them. CDR3 DNA: TGTGCCAGCAGTGACCCGGGCCGGAGGTATACGCAGTATTTT. Encoded protein: CASSDPGRRYTQYF.

For this clone: Other DNA sequences in this specimen translate into the identical CDR3. The genes are TRBV18 and TRBJ2-5; D unresolved. V lost 6 bases and J 4 bases, leaving 6 bases between the germline ends. Germline loops: CDR1 KGHSH, CDR2 LQKENI. This CDR3 spans 11 amino acids. As DNA, the CDR3 is TGTGCCAGCTCCCCCTCAGAGACCCAGTACTTC. Amino acid sequence: CASSPSETQYF.

The chain uses TRBV2 and TRBJ1-4, with a tentative D call TRBD1 (6 bases). This CDR3 has 15 amino acids. Deletions cut 6 bases from V and 0 bases from J, with 11 bases between. Germline V CDR1 and CDR2: SNHLY, FYNNEI. CDR3 region: CASRNRDSTNEKLFF. The CDR3 DNA is TGTGCCAGCAGGAACAGGGATTCAACTAATGAAAAACTGTTTTTT. The full variable domain, completed using reference TRBV2 and TRBJ1-4, is EPEVTQTPSHQVTQMGQEVILRCVPISNHLYFYWYRQILGQKVEFLVSFYNNEISEKSEIFDDQFSVERPDGSNFTLKIRSTKLEDSAMYFCASRNRDSTNEKLFFGSGTQLSVL.

The genes are TRBV29-1 and TRBJ1-1; a weak D match, TRBD1 (5 bases). CDR3 size: 14 residues. The V and J ends lost 6 bases and 5 bases respectively, with 19 bases between them. Looked up from germline, CDR1 is SQVTM and CDR2 is ANQGSEA. The CDR3 loop is CSVASGGVRTEAFF. The CDR3 DNA follows: TGCAGCGTCGCGTCTGGGGGGGTCAGGACTGAAGCTTTCTTT. Combining the CDR3 with reference TRBV29-1 and TRBJ1-1 gives the whole variable domain SAVISQKPSRDICQRGTSLTIQCQVDSQVTMMFWYRQQPGQSLTLIATANQGSEATYESGFVIDKFPISRPNLTFSTLTVSNMSPEDSSIYLCSVASGGVRTEAFFGQGTRLTVV.

The J gene is TRBJ2-1, the V gene TRBV13, with 12 nucleotides matching TRBD2. J lost 7 bases, V lost 6 bases, and 13 bases had no gene match. The CDR3 spans 17 residues. Germline CDR1 and CDR2: PRHDT and FYEKMQ (reference sequence). CDR3 nucleotides: TGTGCCAGCAGATCGACTAGCGGGGGCCCCCCTCGAAATGAGCAGTTCTTC. This gives the protein CASRSTSGGPPRNEQFF.

This CDR3 reads CASSRTLKGGDSPLHF. CDR3 bases: TGCGCCAGCAGCCGTACCTTGAAGGGGGGGGATTCACCCCTCCACTTT. The gene calls are TRBV23-1 and TRBJ1-6; D is perhaps TRBD1 (6 bases). TRBV23-1 is sorted into the ORF group, with uncertain function. The CDR3 runs 16 residues. With 6 bases removed from V and 8 bases from J, the gap between germline ends came to 20 bases.

The chain combines TRBV5-1 with TRBJ2-1; D gene uncertain. Per the germline V gene, CDR1 is SGHRS and CDR2 is YFSETQ. With 0 bases removed from V and 9 bases from J, the gap between germline ends came to 13 bases. This CDR3 has 14 amino acids. The CDR3 is CASSLAEIPLEQFF. The CDR3 bases are TGCGCCAGCAGCTTGGCCGAGATACCCCTTGAGCAGTTCTTC.

The chain employs TRBV7-6 and TRBJ2-1; 10 bases agree with TRBD2. Germline values: CDR1 SGHVS, CDR2 FNYEAQ. The trim removed 5 bases at V and 4 bases at J, leaving 8 bases unmatched. The CDR3 loop spans 16 amino acids. The CDR3 loop reads CASSILTSGTYNEQFF. The CDR3 DNA follows: TGTGCCAGCAGCATACTCACTAGCGGGACGTACAATGAGCAGTTCTTC.

V gene TRBV4-2 combines with J gene TRBJ2-7, with a possible D match to TRBD1 (5 bases). CDR1 and CDR2 from the germline V gene are LGHNA and YNFKEQ. V was pared by 0 bases and J by 5 bases, with 17 bases between. The CDR3 loop spans 16 amino acids. This chain's CDR3 is CASSQDVQGSKNEQYF. For the CDR3, the DNA is TGTGCCAGCAGCCAAGATGTGCAGGGAAGTAAAAACGAGCAGTACTTC.

The rearrangement links TRBV28 to TRBJ2-3; 9 bases are shared with TRBD1. There are 16 residues in the CDR3. The J segment lost 2 bases and the V segment lost 4 bases, leaving 7 bases of the junction unmatched. CDR1 is MDHEN and CDR2 is SYDVKM in the germline V gene. The DNA for the CDR3 is TGTGCCAGCAGTTCAACGGACAGGGGCTTCACAGATACGCAGTATTTT. Translation gives CASSSTDRGFTDTQYF.

The V and J genes are TRBV29-1 and TRBJ1-2; D might be TRBD1 (6 bases). V lost 5 bases and J lost 5, with 9 bases in between. The CDR3 totals 11 residues. Looked up from germline, CDR1 is SQVTM and CDR2 is ANQGSEA. The CDR3 DNA follows: TGCAGCGTTAGAGGGGGATATGGCTACACCTTC. Amino acids: CSVRGGYGYTF.

CDR3 DNA sequence: TGTGCCAGCAGTGAAGATGGCAGGTCATCGCTGGATGAGCAGTTCTTC. Translating it yields CASSEDGRSSLDEQFF. The rearrangement joins TRBV6-1 to TRBJ2-1; D not resolved. V lost 1 base to trimming and J lost 8 bases, with 18 bases between them. The CDR3 spans 16 residues. In germline, CDR1 is MNHNS, CDR2 SASEGT.

This chain uses TRBV29-1 with TRBJ2-2, with TRBD1 identical over 9 bases. The CDR3 length is 15 residues. The germline gives CDR1 SQVTM, CDR2 ANQGSEA. V lost 7 bases, J lost 4 bases, and 10 bases stayed unmatched. Here the CDR3 reads CSARVGTGRTGELFF. As DNA, the CDR3 is TGCAGCGCGCGGGTCGGGACAGGGCGCACCGGGGAGCTGTTTTTT.

The chain is built from TRBV6-4 and TRBJ2-1; D is ambiguous. The CDR3 sequence is 13 residues long. The V end was cut by 4 bases, the J end by 6 bases, with 10 bases between. Germline lookup yields CDR1 MRHNA and CDR2 SNTAGT. In DNA, the CDR3 is TGTGCCAGCAGTGGGTGGGCTTCCAATGAGCAGTTCTTC. Translated, it gives CASSGWASNEQFF.

The rearrangement links TRBV19 to TRBJ1-1, with a possible D match to TRBD1 (6 bases). The CDR3 extends over 17 amino acids. CDR1 and CDR2 from the germline V gene are LNHDA and SQIVND (reference sequence). V was pared by 5 bases and J by 1 base, with 20 bases between. The CDR3 is CASSRRPRQEPNTEAFF. The CDR3 coding sequence is TGTGCCAGTAGTCGCCGACCCAGACAGGAGCCGAACACTGAAGCTTTCTTT.

J is TRBJ2-7 and V is TRBV27, with 8 bases matching TRBD1. The CDR3 runs to 15 residues. The V segment lost 4 bases and the J segment 7 bases; nucleotides outside the gene matches: 12. Looked up from germline, CDR1 is MNHEY and CDR2 is SMNVEV (reference sequence). DNA for the CDR3: TGTGCCAGCAGTTCAATGACAGGGGCGCAGTGGGAGCAGTACTTC. Its translation is CASSSMTGAQWEQYF.

A word on this clone: The junction differs from germline at one of its ends, possibly a read error. J is TRBJ2-6 and V is TRBV28; D might be TRBD1 or TRBD2, each matching 5 bases. This CDR3 spans 17 amino acids. The germline V gene encodes CDR1 MDHEN and CDR2 SYDVKM. CDR3 sequence (DNA): TGTGCCAGCAGTGTATGGGACCCGGGGTCTGGGGCCAACGTCCTGACTTTC. Encoded protein: CASSVWDPGSGANVLTF.

The chain combines TRBV10-3 with TRBJ1-2; D gene unclear. Germline values: CDR1 ENHRY, CDR2 SYGVKD. The CDR3 is 17 amino acids. The V and J ends lost 4 bases and 3 bases respectively, with 21 bases between them. CDR3 sequence reads: CAISGGPGEFIYYGYTF. CDR3 coding DNA: TGTGCCATCAGTGGAGGTCCGGGAGAATTTATCTACTATGGCTACACCTTC.

This chain joins TRBV6-5 and TRBJ2-7, with a possible D match to TRBD2 (5 bases). The germline V gene encodes CDR1 MNHEY and CDR2 SVGAGI. The CDR3 extends over 14 amino acids. The V and J ends lost 4 bases and 3 bases respectively, with 13 bases between them. The CDR3 sequence: CASSFGGSVYEQYF. The DNA for the CDR3 is TGTGCCAGCAGTTTTGGCGGGTCTGTCTACGAGCAGTACTTC.